Below, one TCR beta chain is given with its context. Its antigen is not known. Reverse transcribed after extraction, RNA yielded cDNA as the sequencing template. The assay was immunoSEQ multiplex PCR, and TCRdb's table has in-frame clones only and misses some. This sample has about 220,000 clones; about 58% occur once, and the top ten carry around 1.6%. Noted treatment: oral pan-JAK inhibitor, 5-10 mg twice daily. This sample was included in a study of CD8+ T cells in alopecia areata. General observations from the study: Because one nonresponder was included, the link of baseline CD8+ expansion to response is considered uncertain.

The ends were cut back, 5 bases at V and 7 bases at J, with 12 bases in the middle. The CDR3 length is 14 residues. Germline V gives CDR1 SGHTA, CDR2 FQGTGA. This rearrangement joins TRBV7-3 to TRBJ1-6; TRBD1 is a possible D gene (5 bases). This sample comprised CD4+ T cells sorted from blood, obtained at week 4, from a patient treated with tofacitinib. The source is a human donor with alopecia areata. CDR3 sequence reads: CASSPGRENSPLHF. In DNA, the CDR3 is TGTGCCAGCAGCCCGGGACGGGAAAATTCACCCCTCCACTTT.